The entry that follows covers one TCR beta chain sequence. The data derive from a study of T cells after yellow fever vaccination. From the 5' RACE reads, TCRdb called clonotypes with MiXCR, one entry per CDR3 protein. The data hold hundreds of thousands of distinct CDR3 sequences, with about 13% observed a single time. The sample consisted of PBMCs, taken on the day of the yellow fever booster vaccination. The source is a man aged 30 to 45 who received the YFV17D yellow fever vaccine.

The CDR3 DNA reads TGCAGCGTTGAGGGGAGGGGACGTTCAAATACTGAAGCTTTCTTT. This gives the protein CSVEGRGRSNTEAFF. The chain recombines TRBV29-1 with TRBJ1-1; a weak D match, TRBD1 (5 bases). Germline V gives CDR1 SQVTM, CDR2 ANQGSEA. V was pared by 3 bases and J by 5 bases, with 19 bases between. This CDR3 contains 15 residues. Supplemented by reference TRBV29-1 and TRBJ1-1, the full variable domain reads SAVISQKPSRDICQRGTSLTIQCQVDSQVTMMFWYRQQPGQSLTLIATANQGSEATYESGFVIDKFPISRPNLTFSTLTVSNMSPEDSSIYLCSVEGRGRSNTEAFFGQGTRLTVV.